This TCR beta chain comes out of a study of T cell repertoires in cytomegalovirus infection. Across the study: It can be stated that public TCR beta signatures indicated CMV infection as well as a matching HLA type.

TCRdb re-called the reads through MiXCR, storing one row per CDR3 protein. This table holds 250,000 or so distinct CDR3 sequences, around 12% found once. The CDR3 has 14 amino acids. V was pared by 2 bases and J by 6 bases, with 13 bases between. The V gene's germline CDR1 is SEHNR and CDR2 FQNEAQ (reference sequence). Notes on the study in general: Individuals carrying CMV plus the relevant HLA were identified by cumulative frequency of public TCR beta families. Ex vivo, HLA-C-restricted CMV-specific TCR beta clonotypes prevailed over the rest of the response.

This clonotype has just a few counts. The antigen remains undetermined. Sequenced: PBMCs. This chain uses TRBV7-9 with TRBJ1-2; D unresolved. The source is a human donor in good health (CMV status not recorded). Some clones in this sample may be carry-over from other donors' samples. In nucleotides, the CDR3 is TGTGCCAGCAGCTTACGAGGCCGGTCTGATGGCTACACCTTC. Translated, it gives CASSLRGRSDGYTF.